The clone carrying this TCR beta chain was counted once. The sample is drawn from a study of blood T cell repertoires in COVID-19. In terms of age and location, participants ranged from about 18 to 89 years and lived in fewer than 30 US areas. Which cohort a participant joined came from the clinical history participants gave. Germline CDR1 MNHEY, CDR2 SVGAGI. The CDR3 sequence is 12 residues long. V lost 6 bases, J lost 0 bases, and 6 bases lay in between. TCRdb keeps only in-frame clones here, not all; method: immunoSEQ multiplex PCR. The data hold around 390,000 clones, with roughly 89% observed a single time.

This receptor was identified in a woman between 50 and 59 years old who had recovered from COVID-19. Sequenced material: PBMCs or T cells enriched from blood (not recorded which). The chain couples TRBV6-5 to TRBJ2-7, with D maybe TRBD1 (5 bases). The DNA of the CDR3 is TGTGCCAGCAGAGGGGTCTCCTACGAGCAGTACTTC. This sequence encodes CASRGVSYEQYF.